The 14 T cell receptor beta chains below all came from one sample that was sequenced in a study of blood T cell repertoires in COVID-19. The data were produced by immunoSEQ multiplex PCR, yet TCRdb's version contains in-frame clones alone and is incomplete. The sample carries approximately 150,000 clones, 80% recorded once. Sequenced sample: peripheral blood. The origin of the receptors is a man between 65 and 85 years old who had recovered from COVID-19.

V gene TRBV7-9 combines with J gene TRBJ1-1; D is unresolved. Trimming left V 3 bases short and J 11 bases short, with 10 bases between. The CDR3 runs 11 residues. Per germline, CDR1 SEHNR and CDR2 FQNEAQ (reference sequence). CDR3 sequence reads: CASSFGGVAFF. CDR3 nucleotides: TGTGCCAGCAGCTTTGGAGGTGTCGCTTTCTTT.

This clone occurred a few times. The CDR3 loop is CAWSLPPRDRDTEAFF. CDR3 sequence (DNA): TGTGCCTGGAGTCTCCCCCCGAGGGACAGGGACACTGAAGCTTTCTTT. V is TRBV30 and J is TRBJ1-1; 9 bases are a match to TRBD1. CDR1 is GTSNPN and CDR2 is SVGIG in the germline V gene (reference sequence). The CDR3 loop spans 16 amino acids. Germline trimming cut 2 bases from V and 3 bases from J; bases unmatched to any gene: 10.

V usage is TRBV6-4 and J usage is TRBJ2-4; no clear D gene. V dropped 3 bases and J dropped 9 bases, with 12 bases sitting between them. This CDR3 is 13 amino acids long. CDR1 MRHNA and CDR2 SNTAGT come from the germline V gene. CDR3 amino acids: CASSEVESGIQYF. In DNA, the CDR3 is TGTGCCAGCAGTGAAGTAGAGTCCGGCATTCAGTACTTC.

The V call is TRBV15, the J call TRBJ1-2, with 7 positions matching TRBD1. V lost 5 bases to trimming and J lost 0 bases; unmatched junction nucleotides: 6. Germline V gene data show CDR1 as LNHNV and CDR2 as YYDKDF (reference sequence). CDR3 length: 15 residues. This chain's CDR3 is CATSLRDRSNYGYTF. As DNA, the CDR3 is TGTGCCACCAGCTTAAGGGACAGATCTAACTATGGCTACACCTTC.

This chain connects TRBV29-1 to TRBJ2-2; TRBD2 might be the D (5 bases). Between the trimmed V and J ends, which lost 4 bases and 0 bases, there was a span of 9 bases. CDR1 is SQVTM and CDR2 is ANQGSEA in the germline V gene. The CDR3 is 14 residues long. CDR3 DNA: TGCAGCGTTGTGGTGGGAGCGAACACCGGGGAGCTGTTTTTT. Its protein is CSVVVGANTGELFF.

This clone was seen only a few times. The chain employs TRBV5-1 and TRBJ2-1, with 8 bases matching TRBD2. Germline assignment: CDR1 SGHRS and CDR2 YFSETQ. The ends lost 4 bases at V and 7 bases at J; junction bases unmatched: 16. This CDR3 spans 17 amino acids. This CDR3 reads CASSRPAGELRGNEQFF. CDR3 bases: TGCGCCAGCAGCCGCCCAGCGGGAGAGCTCCGGGGAAATGAGCAGTTCTTC.

This chain links TRBV6-4 with TRBJ1-5; D ambiguous. Trimming left V 8 bases short and J 0 bases short, with 17 bases between. Germline V CDR1 and CDR2: MRHNA, SNTAGT. The CDR3 is made up of 16 amino acids. The CDR3 DNA is TGTGCCAGCCCTCTGAATGGAGGATATAGCAATCAGCCCCAGCATTTT. As protein: CASPLNGGYSNQPQHF.

The V gene is TRBV19, the J gene TRBJ2-7; the D gene is possibly TRBD2 (6 bases). CDR1 LNHDA and CDR2 SQIVND come from the germline V gene (reference sequence). V was clipped by 0 bases and J by 0 bases, with 15 bases between them. The CDR3 has 17 residues. The CDR3, as DNA: TGTGCCAGTAGTATAGAAACGGGGACGGGAGACTCCTACGAGCAGTACTTC. Encoded protein: CASSIETGTGDSYEQYF.

The V and J genes are TRBV19 and TRBJ2-7, with D tentatively TRBD2 (5 bases). V lost 1 base and J lost 1, with 11 bases in between. Germline assignment: CDR1 LNHDA and CDR2 SQIVND (reference sequence). This CDR3 region has 15 residues. As DNA, the CDR3 is TGTGCCAGTAGTATAGCCCCTAGCAATTCCTACGAGCAGTACTTC. It translates to CASSIAPSNSYEQYF.

Here the CDR3 DNA reads TGTGCCGGAGGACAGGGAGCCTACGAGCAGTACTTC. Translation gives CAGGQGAYEQYF. The chain joins TRBV18 to TRBJ2-7, with 8 bases lining up with TRBD1. The trim removed 11 bases at V and 2 bases at J, leaving 5 bases unmatched. Germline V CDR1 and CDR2: KGHSH, LQKENI. This CDR3 has 12 residues.

This chain uses TRBV19 with TRBJ2-5; 8 bases are shared with TRBD1. The germline gives CDR1 LNHDA, CDR2 SQIVND (reference sequence). With V trimmed by 3 bases and J by 5 bases, 8 bases remained unmatched. The CDR3 totals 15 residues. The CDR3: CASSMAPTGAETQYF. CDR3 in DNA: TGTGCCAGTAGTATGGCCCCGACAGGGGCGGAGACCCAGTACTTC.

The rearrangement uses TRBV7-9 and TRBJ2-5, with unresolved D. The CDR3 loop spans 15 amino acids. V was clipped by 2 bases and J by 4 bases, with 14 bases between them. Germline assignment: CDR1 SEHNR and CDR2 FQNEAQ (reference sequence). The CDR3 here is CASSLSTPAAETQYF. CDR3 nucleotides: TGTGCCAGCAGCTTATCGACCCCCGCGGCAGAGACCCAGTACTTC.

This chain uses TRBV5-4 with TRBJ2-7, with a tentative D call TRBD2 (5 bases). V was clipped by 4 bases and J by 0 bases, with 20 bases between them. The CDR3 has 17 amino acids. Germline V gene data show CDR1 as SGHNT and CDR2 as YYREEE (reference sequence). CDR3 sequence: CASSNQWRRNSSYEQYF. The CDR3 nucleotides are TGTGCCAGCAGCAACCAATGGAGGCGGAATAGCTCCTACGAGCAGTACTTC.

The chain has TRBV11-3 and TRBJ2-7, with TRBD2 as a possible D gene (5 bases). Trimming shortened V by 1 base and J by 6 bases, and 13 bases separated the two germline ends. Germline loops: CDR1 SGHNT, CDR2 YENEEA. The length of the CDR3 is 14 residues. CDR3 protein: CASSLGGSSAEQYF. CDR3 DNA: TGTGCCAGCAGCTTAGGAGGGAGTAGTGCCGAGCAGTACTTC. Filled out from reference TRBV11-3 and TRBJ2-7, the complete variable domain reads EAGVVQSPRYKIIEKKQPVAFWCNPISGHNTLYWYLQNLGQGPELLIRYENEEAVDDSQLPKDRFSAERLKGVDSTLKIQPAELGDSAVYLCASSLGGSSAEQYFGPGTRLTVT.